Listed here are 17 T cell receptor beta chains from one sample, sequenced in a study of T-cell reconstitution after alpha-beta-depleted transplantation in children. During its preparation, the TCRbeta library received unique molecular identifiers. MiXCR, applied by TCRdb to the PCR reads, yields one record per CDR3 protein. This sample carries about 610,000 distinct CDR3 sequences, about 10% of them seen once, and the ten largest clones take less than 5%. The sample here was PBMCs from the stem cell graft donor, taken from the stem cell graft. The origin of the receptors is a human donor who donated a stem cell graft to a child with acute myeloid leukemia.

This chain joins TRBV2 and TRBJ1-6; 7 bases are a match to TRBD1. The CDR3 has 13 amino acids. Trimming at V came to 7 bases and at J to 5 bases, leaving 2 bases not matched to a gene. Looked up from germline, CDR1 is SNHLY and CDR2 is FYNNEI. CDR3 bases: TGTGCCAGCACGGACAGGAATAATTCACCCCTCCACTTT. It translates to CASTDRNNSPLHF.

This clonotype turned up a few times. This chain links TRBV14 with TRBJ1-1; TRBD1 matches at 7 bases. The V and J ends lost 4 bases and 3 bases, in that order; junction bases with no gene match: 11. The CDR3 totals 16 residues. CDR1 is SGHDN, CDR2 FVKESK, per germline. The CDR3, as DNA: TGTGCCAGCAGCCTAGGCAAGGACAGGCATGACACTGAAGCTTTCTTT. This sequence encodes CASSLGKDRHDTEAFF. Using reference TRBV14 and TRBJ1-1 for the parts outside the CDR3, the full variable domain is EAGVTQFPSHSVIEKGQTVTLRCDPISGHDNLYWYRRVMGKEIKFLLHFVKESKQDESGMPNNRFLAERTGGTYSTLKVQPAELEDSGVYFCASSLGKDRHDTEAFFGQGTRLTVV.

This clonotype was seen ten or more times. This chain links TRBV18 with TRBJ2-7, with D perhaps matching TRBD1 or TRBD2 (6 bases each). V shed 8 bases and J shed 3 bases, with 20 bases lying between them. CDR3 length: 15 residues. Germline V lookup: CDR1 KGHSH, CDR2 LQKENI. CDR3 sequence: CASSTEGGGYYEQYF. DNA of the CDR3: TGTGCCAGCAGCACCGAGGGGGGAGGTTACTACGAGCAGTACTTC.

This clonotype was seen a handful of times. V is TRBV7-2 and J is TRBJ2-1, with TRBD2 matching 9 bases. Germline values: CDR1 SGHTA, CDR2 FQGNSA. V was pared by 1 base and J by 8 bases, with 6 bases of the junction left unmatched. The CDR3 runs to 15 residues. This CDR3 reads CASSLVAGVGYEQFF. In DNA form, the CDR3 reads TGTGCCAGCAGCTTAGTAGCGGGAGTTGGTTATGAGCAGTTCTTC.

This chain connects TRBV7-6 to TRBJ2-5, with 8 bases aligning to TRBD2. Germline V gene lookup returns CDR1 SGHVS and CDR2 FNYEAQ. After removal of 2 bases from V and 2 bases from J, the junction contained 7 bases not matched to a gene. The CDR3 totals 16 residues. The CDR3: CASSLIAGMGQETQYF. CDR3 bases: TGTGCCAGCAGCTTAATAGCGGGAATGGGGCAAGAGACCCAGTACTTC.

This clonotype was seen only a few times. The chain couples TRBV24-1 to TRBJ2-7; a weak D match, TRBD2 (7 bases). The CDR3 contains 14 residues. The germline V gene has CDR1 KGHDR and CDR2 SFDVKD. V was cut by 2 bases and J by 10 bases, with 17 bases left in between. CDR3 region: CATSDSPGGHPQYF. The DNA for the CDR3 is TGTGCCACCAGTGATTCCCCGGGGGGACACCCACAGTACTTC.

The chain uses TRBV28 and TRBJ2-6; D is uncertain. Germline V gene data show CDR1 as MDHEN and CDR2 as SYDVKM. This CDR3 spans 16 amino acids. V lost 5 bases, J lost 2 bases, and 13 bases lay in between. Here the CDR3 DNA reads TGTGCCAGCAGTCCCATGACCGGTACTGGGGCCAACGTCCTGACTTTC. It specifies CASSPMTGTGANVLTF.

The chain links TRBV27 to TRBJ1-4; 8 nucleotides align to TRBD1. The germline gives CDR1 MNHEY, CDR2 SMNVEV (reference sequence). The CDR3 totals 12 residues. V trimming: 8 bases; J trimming: 8 bases; junction bases outside the gene matches: 4. This CDR3 reads CASGQGLEKLFF. For the CDR3, the DNA is TGTGCCAGCGGACAGGGCCTCGAAAAACTGTTTTTT.

This clonotype showed up just a few times. The chain uses TRBV9 and TRBJ2-1; no clear D. The V and J ends lost 8 bases and 5 bases respectively, with 11 bases between them. Germline V lookup: CDR1 SGDLS, CDR2 YYNGEE. CDR3 length: 12 amino acids. CDR3 sequence reads: CARRFWDNEQFF. The DNA of the CDR3 is TGTGCCAGACGTTTCTGGGACAATGAGCAGTTCTTC. Using reference TRBV9 and TRBJ2-1 for the parts outside the CDR3, the full variable domain is DSGVTQTPKHLITATGQRVTLRCSPRSGDLSVYWYQQSLDQGLQFLIQYYNGEERAKGNILERFSAQQFPDLHSELNLSSLELGDSALYFCARRFWDNEQFFGPGTRLTVL.

CDR3 protein: CSARDPGSSYNEQFF. The CDR3 DNA reads TGCAGTGCTAGAGATCCAGGAAGCTCCTACAATGAGCAGTTCTTC. The chain employs TRBV20-1 and TRBJ2-1; D uncertain. The CDR3 covers 15 residues. V gave up 0 bases and J gave up 0 bases, with 9 bases separating them. Germline-derived CDR1 and CDR2 are DFQATT and SNEGSKA (reference sequence).

Concerning this clonotype: With a much larger clone just one base away, this may be a read error. As the CDR3 is not closed by the conserved phenylalanine or tryptophan, this likely results from a read error. V and J are TRBV7-7 and TRBJ2-3; D is unresolved. The CDR3 sequence is 14 residues long. CDR1 and CDR2 (germline): SSHAT, FNYEAQ (reference sequence). CDR3 protein: CASSLYPSSDTQYI. DNA of the CDR3: TGTGCTAGCAGCTTATACCCCAGTTCCGATACGCAGTATATT.

This clonotype was detected many times. The V and J genes are TRBV19 and TRBJ2-7; 10 bases agree with TRBD1. With V trimmed by 2 bases and J by 3 bases, 4 bases remained unmatched. The germline V gene has CDR1 LNHDA and CDR2 SQIVND (reference sequence). There are 15 residues in the CDR3. The DNA for the CDR3 is TGTGCCAGTAGTATATCGGACAGGGGGGACTACGAGCAGTACTTC. Its protein is CASSISDRGDYEQYF.

CDR3 amino acids: CSARAQGSGYTEAFF. For the CDR3, the DNA is TGCAGTGCTAGAGCACAGGGCAGTGGGTACACTGAAGCTTTCTTT. The chain joins TRBV20-1 to TRBJ1-1, with a weak D call TRBD1 (6 bases). Trimming removed 1 base from V and 3 bases from J, with 15 bases in between. The CDR3 totals 15 residues. Germline assignment: CDR1 DFQATT and CDR2 SNEGSKA (reference sequence).

In its sample, this clonotype was seen many times. The genes are TRBV24-1 and TRBJ2-5; 9 positions agree with TRBD1. Germline CDR1 reads KGHDR; CDR2 reads SFDVKD. J was trimmed by 4 bases and V by 0 bases; bases with no gene match: 2. The CDR3 is 15 amino acids. The CDR3: CATSDLTGGAETQYF. The CDR3 DNA is TGTGCCACCAGTGATTTGACAGGGGGCGCAGAGACCCAGTACTTC.

This clonotype was seen repeatedly, ten times or more. The chain employs TRBV18 and TRBJ1-1; D unclear. V was trimmed by 2 bases and J by 3 bases, leaving 10 bases between them. The germline V gene has CDR1 KGHSH and CDR2 LQKENI. The CDR3 length is 14 residues. The CDR3 here is CASSPGSEYTEAFF. The CDR3 DNA follows: TGTGCCAGCTCACCAGGTTCTGAATACACTGAAGCTTTCTTT.

The rearrangement uses TRBV5-1 and TRBJ2-5; TRBD2 agrees at 11 bases. CDR1 SGHRS and CDR2 YFSETQ come from the germline V gene. This CDR3 has 13 amino acids. Trimming at V came to 6 bases and at J to 7 bases, leaving 5 bases not matched to a gene. The CDR3 loop is CASKASGRWTQYF. The DNA of the CDR3 is TGCGCCAGCAAGGCTAGCGGGAGGTGGACCCAGTACTTC.

This clonotype was counted many times. The rearrangement links TRBV12-3 or TRBV12-4 to TRBJ2-2; 7 bases are shared with TRBD1. The CDR3 has 13 residues. Unmatched junction bases numbered 4, after V lost 6 bases and J lost 6 bases. CDR3: CASRLQGAGELFF. The CDR3 bases are TGTGCCAGCAGATTGCAGGGGGCCGGGGAGCTGTTTTTT.